The clone carrying this TCR beta chain was counted only a few times. Its antigen is unidentified. Time point indicated: pre-sensitization, week 0. Treatment given: therapeutic diphenylcyclopropenone sensitization with weekly scalp DPC. Blood was collected ahead of every patch test applied. TCRdb analysed the RACE reads with MiXCR anew, one entry per CDR3 protein. The top ten hold about 1.2% of the sample, which has some 250,000 distinct CDR3 sequences, almost 8% seen once. This specimen comes from a study of human T cells and chemical hapten exposure. Findings and limits, study-wide: While controls formed fewer of them, expanded TCRs formed significantly more large CDR3 similarity clusters.

The specimen was whole blood, collected in connection with sensitization to the hapten diphenylcyclopropenone (DPC). This sequence was found in a man aged 18 to 30 with alopecia areata. Some clones in this sample may be carry-over from other donors' samples.

CDR3 DNA: TGTGCCAGCAGCCGACAGGGCTCCTACGAGCAGTACGTC. Its translation: CASSRQGSYEQYV. The chain uses TRBV7-9 and TRBJ2-7; 7 bases match TRBD1. This CDR3 is built from 13 residues. From germline, CDR1 is SEHNR and CDR2 FQNEAQ (reference sequence). The V and J ends lost 5 bases and 0 bases, in that order; junction bases with no gene match: 1.